This T cell receptor beta chain stems from a study of T-cell reconstitution after alpha-beta-depleted transplantation in children. For TCRbeta, the library was prepared with unique molecular identifiers. One entry per CDR3 protein results from TCRdb running MiXCR on the PCR reads. The sample lists about 610,000 distinct CDR3 sequences; under 12% were seen once. The V end lost 5 bases, the J end lost 0 bases, and 12 bases lay between the germline ends. Looked up from germline, CDR1 is SEHNR and CDR2 is FQNEAQ (reference sequence). The CDR3 is made up of 15 amino acids. This clonotype was seen at least ten times.

V is TRBV7-9 and J is TRBJ2-3; D is possibly TRBD1 (6 bases). The sequence derives from a human donor who donated a stem cell graft to a child with acute myeloid leukemia. Specimen: PBMCs from the stem cell graft donor, collected from the stem cell graft. CDR3 DNA sequence: TGTGCCAGCAGCAAGACAGGTTCTAGCACAGATACGCAGTATTTT. Its protein is CASSKTGSSTDTQYF.